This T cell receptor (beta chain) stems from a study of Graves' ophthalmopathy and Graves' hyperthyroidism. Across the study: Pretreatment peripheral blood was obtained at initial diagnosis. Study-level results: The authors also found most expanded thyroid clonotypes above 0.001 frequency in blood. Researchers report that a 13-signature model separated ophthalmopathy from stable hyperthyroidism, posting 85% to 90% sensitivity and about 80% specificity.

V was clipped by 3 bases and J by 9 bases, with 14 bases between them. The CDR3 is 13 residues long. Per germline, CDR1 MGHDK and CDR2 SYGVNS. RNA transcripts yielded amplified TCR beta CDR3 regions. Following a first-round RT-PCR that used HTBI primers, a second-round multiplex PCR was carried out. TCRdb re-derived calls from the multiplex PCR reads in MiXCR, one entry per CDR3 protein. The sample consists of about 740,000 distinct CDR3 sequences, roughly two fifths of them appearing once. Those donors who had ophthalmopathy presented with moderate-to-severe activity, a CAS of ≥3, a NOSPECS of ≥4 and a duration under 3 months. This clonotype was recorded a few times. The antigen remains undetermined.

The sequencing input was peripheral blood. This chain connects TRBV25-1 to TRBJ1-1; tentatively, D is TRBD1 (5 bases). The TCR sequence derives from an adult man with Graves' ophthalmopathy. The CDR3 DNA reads TGTGCCAGCAGTGATAGTGCCGGGGGGAAAGCTTTCTTT. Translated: CASSDSAGGKAFF.